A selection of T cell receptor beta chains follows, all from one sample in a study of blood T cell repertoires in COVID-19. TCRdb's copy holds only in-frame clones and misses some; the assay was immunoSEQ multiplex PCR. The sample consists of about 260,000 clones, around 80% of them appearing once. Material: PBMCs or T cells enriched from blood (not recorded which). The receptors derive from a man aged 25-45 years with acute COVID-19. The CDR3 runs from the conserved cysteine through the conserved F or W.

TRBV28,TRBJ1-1,CASSTRRSEAFF
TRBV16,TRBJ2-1,CASSQYRSYNEQFF
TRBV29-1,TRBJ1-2,CSGDRSHYGYTF
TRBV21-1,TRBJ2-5,CASSKKGGAGETQYF
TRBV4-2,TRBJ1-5,CASSQEGQWNNQPQHF
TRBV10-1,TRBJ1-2,CASSESPEHRRGYTF
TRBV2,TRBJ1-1,CASSIQGMRSTEAFF
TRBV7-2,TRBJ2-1,CASSSQSGGFYNEQFF
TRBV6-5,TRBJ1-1,CASLTQAPYGEAFF
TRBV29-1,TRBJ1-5,CSAGDNLAQHF
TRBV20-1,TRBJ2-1,CSASRGVTYNEQFF
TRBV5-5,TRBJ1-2,CASSFGPGNGYTF
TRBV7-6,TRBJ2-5,CASSLGLAGGGETQYF
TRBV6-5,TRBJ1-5,CASRLAVDQPQHF
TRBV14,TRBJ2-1,CASSQGRGRDSYNEQFF